Below are 17 T cell receptor beta chains sequenced from a single sample in a study of CD8 T cells in Susac syndrome. It was with random hexamers that roughly 0.45 to 1 ug RNA was reverse transcribed. Using its own MiXCR run on the immunoSEQ multiplex PCR reads, TCRdb lists one record per CDR3 protein. Counted here are about 190,000 distinct CDR3 sequences, just under 95% occurring once; the ten biggest clones make up about 0.17%. The specimen was CD8+ T cells from PBMCs. These receptors all stem from a human donor with Susac syndrome.

The chain carries TRBV11-2 and TRBJ2-5; D is perhaps TRBD1 or TRBD2 (5 bases each). Trimming removed 5 bases from V and 5 bases from J, with 18 bases in between. Germline CDR1 SGHAT, CDR2 FQNNGV. The CDR3 has 15 amino acids. The CDR3 DNA reads as TGTGCCAGCAGCCCCAATCTCGGGACGGGGGAGACCCAGTACTTC. This codes for CASSPNLGTGETQYF. Full variable domain (rest looked up from reference TRBV11-2 and TRBJ2-5): EAGVAQSPRYKIIEKRQSVAFWCNPISGHATLYWYQQILGQGPKLLIQFQNNGVVDDSQLPKDRFSAERLKGVDSTLKIQPAKLEDSAVYLCASSPNLGTGETQYFGPGTRLLVL.

The chain combines TRBV9 with TRBJ2-1; D is ambiguous. Germline lookup yields CDR1 SGDLS and CDR2 YYNGEE. CDR3 length: 13 residues. Between the trimmed V and J ends, which lost 0 bases and 6 bases, there was a span of 7 bases. The CDR3, as DNA: TGTGCCAGCAGCGTAGTGGGTGCCAATGAGCAGTTCTTC. It specifies CASSVVGANEQFF.

The V gene is TRBV28, the J gene TRBJ2-1, with 11 positions matching TRBD1. Germline V gene data show CDR1 as MDHEN and CDR2 as SYDVKM. CDR3 size: 14 residues. Trimming took 5 bases from V and 9 from J; bases not matched to a gene: 6. CDR3 sequence: CASSPRDRGAEQFF. The CDR3, as DNA: TGTGCCAGCAGTCCCCGGGACAGGGGGGCTGAGCAGTTCTTC.

Notes on this clonotype: Likely a read error: the CDR3 ends without its conserved phenylalanine or tryptophan. The genes are TRBV5-6 and TRBJ2-7; no reliable D call. This CDR3 is 12 amino acids long. Trimming shortened V by 0 bases and J by 5 bases, and 6 bases separated the two germline ends. Per germline, CDR1 SGHDT and CDR2 YYEEEE. The CDR3 region has the DNA TGTGCCAGCAGCTTGGGGCAGGACGAGCAGTACTTG. This encodes CASSLGQDEQYL.

V is TRBV3-1 and J is TRBJ2-2; 8 positions match TRBD2. CDR3 length: 18 amino acids. After removal of 3 bases from V and 6 bases from J, the junction contained 15 bases not matched to a gene. Germline assignment: CDR1 LGHDT and CDR2 YNNKEL (reference sequence). The CDR3 region is CASSQEVNGRALAGELFF. CDR3 coding DNA: TGTGCCAGCAGCCAGGAGGTTAACGGGAGGGCCCTCGCCGGGGAGCTGTTTTTT.

V gene TRBV7-9 combines with J gene TRBJ2-2; 9 nucleotides match TRBD1. V gave up 11 bases and J gave up 1 base; unmatched junction bases: 8. The CDR3 consists of 15 residues. Germline V gene sequence: CDR1 SEHNR, CDR2 FQNEAQ (reference sequence). CDR3 loop: CASAGTGMNTGELFF. CDR3 sequence (DNA): TGTGCCTCCGCCGGGACAGGGATGAACACCGGGGAGCTGTTTTTT.

The chain employs TRBV9 and TRBJ2-1, with TRBD2 as a possible D gene (7 bases). This CDR3 region has 15 residues. Between the trimmed V and J ends, which lost 4 bases and 5 bases, there was a span of 16 bases. Germline-derived CDR1 and CDR2 are SGDLS and YYNGEE. DNA for the CDR3: TGTGCCAGCAGCCTCGGGGGCGGGGGTAACAATGAGCAGTTCTTC. Its translation is CASSLGGGGNNEQFF.

CDR3 in amino acids: CASSLTKGQGDYGYTF. CDR3 coding DNA: TGTGCCAGCAGCCTAACTAAGGGACAGGGGGACTATGGCTACACCTTC. The chain combines TRBV11-2 with TRBJ1-2; TRBD1 aligns across 11 bases. In germline, CDR1 is SGHAT, CDR2 FQNNGV. After removal of 5 bases from V and 3 bases from J, the junction contained 8 bases not matched to a gene. This CDR3 is 16 amino acids long. The variable domain in full, with the rest retrieved from reference TRBV11-2 and TRBJ1-2, is EAGVAQSPRYKIIEKRQSVAFWCNPISGHATLYWYQQILGQGPKLLIQFQNNGVVDDSQLPKDRFSAERLKGVDSTLKIQPAKLEDSAVYLCASSLTKGQGDYGYTFGSGTRLTVV.

The chain couples TRBV20-1 to TRBJ1-1, with 7 bases identical to TRBD1. The V and J ends lost 6 bases and 3 bases, in that order; junction bases with no gene match: 13. In germline, CDR1 is DFQATT, CDR2 SNEGSKA (reference sequence). The CDR3 covers 15 residues. The CDR3: CSATKNRGWDTEAFF. In nucleotides, the CDR3 is TGCAGTGCCACAAAGAACAGGGGTTGGGACACTGAAGCTTTCTTT.

V gene TRBV29-1 combines with J gene TRBJ2-2; D might be TRBD2 (6 bases). This CDR3 is 13 amino acids long. V dropped 5 bases and J dropped 1 base, with 8 bases sitting between them. The germline gives CDR1 SQVTM, CDR2 ANQGSEA. The CDR3 DNA reads TGCAGCGTTTACGGGGGGAACACCGGGGAGCTGTTTTTT. Protein product: CSVYGGNTGELFF.

The rearrangement links TRBV12-3 or TRBV12-4 to TRBJ2-3; 11 nucleotides agree with TRBD2. CDR3 length: 18 residues. V was clipped by 2 bases and J by 5 bases; unmatched bases: 12. CDR3 nucleotide sequence: TGTGCCAGCAGTTTATCGCGATTAGCGGGGGGGCATGGAGATACGCAGTATTTT. It translates to CASSLSRLAGGHGDTQYF.

The chain joins TRBV3-1 to TRBJ2-7; 8 bases map to TRBD2. The CDR3 sequence is 16 residues long. Germline assignment: CDR1 LGHDT and CDR2 YNNKEL (reference sequence). V trimming: 7 bases; J trimming: 5 bases; junction bases outside the gene matches: 16. CDR3 DNA sequence: TGTGCCAGCACCAAAACGTCGGGGGGGGGCGGCCACGAGCAGTACTTC. Amino acid sequence: CASTKTSGGGGHEQYF.

The chain has TRBV5-6 and TRBJ2-1, with D perhaps TRBD1 (6 bases). This CDR3 region has 16 residues. Germline V gives CDR1 SGHDT, CDR2 YYEEEE. With 2 bases removed from V and 0 bases from J, the gap between germline ends came to 12 bases. CDR3 sequence: CASSLSSGDSYNEQFF. The CDR3 coding sequence is TGTGCCAGCAGCTTATCGTCAGGGGACTCCTACAATGAGCAGTTCTTC.

The chain combines TRBV7-8 with TRBJ2-2; D may be TRBD1 (6 bases). The CDR3 covers 15 residues. Germline assignment: CDR1 SGHVS and CDR2 FQNEAQ. V shed 4 bases and J shed 0 bases, with 9 bases lying between them. The CDR3 protein is CASSSNRANTGELFF. Written as DNA, the CDR3 is TGTGCCAGCAGCTCAAACAGGGCGAACACCGGGGAGCTGTTTTTT.

The chain is built from TRBV11-3 and TRBJ2-1; D is undetermined. V was cut by 4 bases and J by 0 bases, with 13 bases left in between. Germline CDR1 reads SGHNT; CDR2 reads YENEEA. This CDR3 has 16 amino acids. CDR3 sequence reads: CASSSKEESSYNEQFF. CDR3 bases: TGTGCCAGCAGCTCTAAAGAAGAAAGCTCCTACAATGAGCAGTTCTTC.

The DNA for the CDR3 is TGTGCCAGCAGCCAAGGATTTCGAGGGGCTGGCTACACCTTC. Translation: CASSQGFRGAGYTF. This sequence joins TRBV14 and TRBJ1-2; a weak D match, TRBD1 (5 bases). The V and J ends lost 1 base and 7 bases respectively, with 13 bases between them. The germline CDR1 and CDR2 sequences are SGHDN and FVKESK. This CDR3 comprises 14 residues.

The chain combines TRBV15 with TRBJ2-7; 9 bases align to TRBD2. V lost 11 bases to trimming and J lost 5 bases; unmatched junction nucleotides: 10. Germline CDR1 reads LNHNV; CDR2 reads YYDKDF (reference sequence). This CDR3 spans 13 amino acids. The CDR3 nucleotides are TGTGCCTATAATCGACTAGCGGAGGACGAGCAGTACTTC. Translating it yields CAYNRLAEDEQYF.